Shown below are 5 T cell receptor beta chains from a single sample sequenced in a study of shared clonotypes between healthy human individuals. The table came from immunoSEQ multiplex PCR; TCRdb's copy has only in-frame clones and leaves some out. The repertoire holds roughly 410,000 clones, with about 96% as singletons. The source material was memory CD8+ T cells sorted from blood. Documented subset: CD45RO+ cells pooled with CCR7-negative TemRA cells. These receptors were obtained from a man aged 25-45 years in good health.

The chain is built from TRBV18 and TRBJ2-1, with 8 bases lining up with TRBD2. Per the germline V gene, CDR1 is KGHSH and CDR2 is LQKENI. V trimming: 4 bases; J trimming: 6 bases; junction bases outside the gene matches: 8. The CDR3 spans 15 residues. The CDR3 spells CASSQAAGGINEQFF. Written as DNA, the CDR3 is TGTGCCAGCTCACAAGCTGCGGGAGGAATCAATGAGCAGTTCTTC.

The chain carries TRBV5-6 and TRBJ2-4; possibly TRBD1 for D (5 bases). The V end was cut by 9 bases, the J end by 2 bases, with 15 bases between. Germline CDR1 and CDR2: SGHDT and YYEEEE. The CDR3 is 14 residues long. The CDR3 here is CATELWGPKNIQYF. CDR3 coding DNA: TGTGCCACCGAACTTTGGGGCCCCAAAAACATTCAGTACTTC.

The chain has TRBV30 and TRBJ2-1; TRBD2 matches 10 bases. CDR1 is GTSNPN, CDR2 SVGIG, per germline (reference sequence). This CDR3 spans 16 amino acids. The V and J ends lost 4 bases and 0 bases, in that order; junction bases with no gene match: 6. CDR3 nucleotide sequence: TGTGCCTGGACTAGCGGGAGATCGGGCTCCTACAATGAGCAGTTCTTC. Its protein product is CAWTSGRSGSYNEQFF.

The chain links TRBV7-8 to TRBJ2-7; TRBD1 might be the D (6 bases). CDR1 SGHVS and CDR2 FQNEAQ come from the germline V gene. The CDR3 sequence is 15 residues long. V shed 5 bases and J shed 0 bases, with 14 bases lying between them. CDR3 protein: CASSQGLQGSYEQYF. The CDR3 region has the DNA TGTGCCAGCAGCCAAGGCCTACAGGGCTCCTACGAGCAGTACTTC.

The V call is TRBV7-9, the J call TRBJ1-2, with D maybe TRBD1 (5 bases). The CDR3 totals 14 residues. V shed 1 base and J shed 3 bases, with 9 bases lying between them. Germline CDR1 SEHNR, CDR2 FQNEAQ (reference sequence). The CDR3 sequence is CASSLGRDHYGYTF. In DNA form, the CDR3 reads TGTGCCAGCAGCTTAGGCAGGGATCACTATGGCTACACCTTC.